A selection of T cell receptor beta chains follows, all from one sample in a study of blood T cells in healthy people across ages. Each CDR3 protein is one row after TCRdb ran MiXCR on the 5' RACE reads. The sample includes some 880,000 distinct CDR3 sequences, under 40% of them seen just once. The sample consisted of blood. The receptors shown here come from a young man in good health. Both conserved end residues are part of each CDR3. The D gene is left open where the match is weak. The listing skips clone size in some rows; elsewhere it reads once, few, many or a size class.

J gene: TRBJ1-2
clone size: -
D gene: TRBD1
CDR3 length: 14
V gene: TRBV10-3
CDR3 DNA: TGTGCCATCAGTGAGGCGAGACAGGGGGATGGCTACACCTTC
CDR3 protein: CAISEARQGDGYTF

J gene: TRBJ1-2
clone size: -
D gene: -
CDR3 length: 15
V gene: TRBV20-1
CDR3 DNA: TGCAGTGCTAGAGGGGGCCGGGCAGGGAACTATGGCTACACCTTC
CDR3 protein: CSARGGRAGNYGYTF

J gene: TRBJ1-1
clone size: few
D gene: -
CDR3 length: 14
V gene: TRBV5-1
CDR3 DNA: TGCGCCAGCAGCCCGGGACGGGCTGGCACTGAAGCTTTCTTT
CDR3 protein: CASSPGRAGTEAFF

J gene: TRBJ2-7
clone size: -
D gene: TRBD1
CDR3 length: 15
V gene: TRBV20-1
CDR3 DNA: TGCAGTCCCATCCCCGGGACAGGGGACTACAATGAGCAGTACTTC
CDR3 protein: CSPIPGTGDYNEQYF

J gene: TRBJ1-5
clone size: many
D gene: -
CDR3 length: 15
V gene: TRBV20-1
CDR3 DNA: TGCAGTGCTAGGTGGGTGGGGATGGGCAATCAGCCCCAGCATTTT
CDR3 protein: CSARWVGMGNQPQHF

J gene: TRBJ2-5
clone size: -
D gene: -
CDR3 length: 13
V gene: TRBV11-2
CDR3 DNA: TGTGCCAGCAGCGGAGGATACGAAGAGACCCAGTACTTC
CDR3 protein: CASSGGYEETQYF

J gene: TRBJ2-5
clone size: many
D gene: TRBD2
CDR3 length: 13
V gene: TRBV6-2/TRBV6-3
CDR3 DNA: TGTGCCAGCAGTCCTAGCGGGGAAGAGACCCAGTACTTC
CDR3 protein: CASSPSGEETQYF

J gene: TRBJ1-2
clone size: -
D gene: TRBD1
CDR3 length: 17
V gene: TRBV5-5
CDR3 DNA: TGTGCCAGCAGCACCCATCCCAGGACAGGAGCTAACTATGGCTACACCTTC
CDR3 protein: CASSTHPRTGANYGYTF

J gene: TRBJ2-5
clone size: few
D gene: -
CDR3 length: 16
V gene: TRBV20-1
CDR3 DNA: TGCAGTGCTAGAGGAACAGGGTGGGGCATCCAAGAGACCCAGTACTTC
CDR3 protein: CSARGTGWGIQETQYF

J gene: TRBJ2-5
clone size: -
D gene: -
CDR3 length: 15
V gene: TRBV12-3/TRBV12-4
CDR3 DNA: TGTGCCAGCAAACCCTGGGGTAGAGGTGACAATGAGCAGTACTTC
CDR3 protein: CASKPWGRGDNEQYF

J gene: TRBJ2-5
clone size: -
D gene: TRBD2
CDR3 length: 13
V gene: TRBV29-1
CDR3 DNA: TGCAGCGTTGAACGGCTAGCGGGGAAGGAGCAGTACTTC
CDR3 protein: CSVERLAGKEQYF

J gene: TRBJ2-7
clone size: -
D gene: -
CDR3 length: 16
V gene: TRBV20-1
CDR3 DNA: TGCGGTGCTAGAGATCGGGAGCAGGGCGTTTACAATGAGCAGTACTTC
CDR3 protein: CGARDREQGVYNEQYF

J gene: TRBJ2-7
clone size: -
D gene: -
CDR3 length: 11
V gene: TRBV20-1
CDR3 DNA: TGCAGTGCTGGGGATACCTACGAGCAGTACTTC
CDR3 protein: CSAGDTYEQYF

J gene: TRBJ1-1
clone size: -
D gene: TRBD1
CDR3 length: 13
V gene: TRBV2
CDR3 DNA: TGTGCCAGCGTGCAGGGGGCGGACACTGAAGCTTTCTTT
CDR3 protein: CASVQGADTEAFF

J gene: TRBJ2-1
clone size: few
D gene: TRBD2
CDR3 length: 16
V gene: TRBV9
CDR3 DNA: TGTGCCAGCAGCCCGACGACTAGCGGGGGGTCGTCTGAGCAGTTCTTC
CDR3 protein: CASSPTTSGGSSEQFF

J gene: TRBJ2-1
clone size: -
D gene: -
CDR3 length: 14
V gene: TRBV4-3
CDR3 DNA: TGCGCCAGCAGCCAGGGTTCTGGGGTCAATGAGCAGTTCTTC
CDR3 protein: CASSQGSGVNEQFF

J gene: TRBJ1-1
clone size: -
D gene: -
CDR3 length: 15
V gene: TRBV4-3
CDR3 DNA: TGCGCCAGCACCCCAACCGGGGCCCCGAACACTGAAGCTTTCTTT
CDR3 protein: CASTPTGAPNTEAFF

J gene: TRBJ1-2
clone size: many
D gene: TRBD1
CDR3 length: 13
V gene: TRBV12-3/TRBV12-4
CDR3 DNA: TGTGCCAGCAGGCCGGGACAGGGGTATGGCTACACCTTC
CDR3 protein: CASRPGQGYGYTF

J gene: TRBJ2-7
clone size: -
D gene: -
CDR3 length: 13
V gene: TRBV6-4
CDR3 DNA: TGTGCCAGCAGCGACACGCCCCTGTACGAGCAGTACTTC
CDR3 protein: CASSDTPLYEQYF

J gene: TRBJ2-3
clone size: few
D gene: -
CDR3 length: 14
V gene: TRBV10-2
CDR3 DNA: TGCGCCAGCAGTGAGGGGTCAGTATCAGATACGCAGTATTTT
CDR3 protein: CASSEGSVSDTQYF

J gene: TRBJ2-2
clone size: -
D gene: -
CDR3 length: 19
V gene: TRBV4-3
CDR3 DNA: TGCGCCAGCAGCCCACGGCGGACGGGGGCGTTTTTGATGACCGGGGAGCTGTTTTTT
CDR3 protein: CASSPRRTGAFLMTGELFF

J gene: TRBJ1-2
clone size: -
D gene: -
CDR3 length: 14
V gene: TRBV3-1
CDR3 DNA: TGTGCCAGCAGCCAAGGAGGTGGATGGAGTGGCTACACCTTC
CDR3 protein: CASSQGGGWSGYTF

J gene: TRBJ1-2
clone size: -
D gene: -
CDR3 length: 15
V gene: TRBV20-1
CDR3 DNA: TGCAGTGCCTCCCCGGGATACCGAAATAACTATGGCTACACCTTC
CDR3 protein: CSASPGYRNNYGYTF

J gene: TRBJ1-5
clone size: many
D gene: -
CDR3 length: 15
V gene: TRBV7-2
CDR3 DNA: TGTGCCAGCAGCTTAGTCAGGGGCGGCAATCAGCCCCAGCATTTT
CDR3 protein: CASSLVRGGNQPQHF

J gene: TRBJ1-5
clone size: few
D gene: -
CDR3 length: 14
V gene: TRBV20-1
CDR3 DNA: TGCAGTGCTCCGCGGGGGGGGGAGGGTCAGCCCCAGCATTTT
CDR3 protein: CSAPRGGEGQPQHF

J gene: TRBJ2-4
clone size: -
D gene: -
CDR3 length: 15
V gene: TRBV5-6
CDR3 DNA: TGTGCCAGCAATCCCGGGGGGCCCCGGGACAGGTTACAGTACTTC
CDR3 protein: CASNPGGPRDRLQYF

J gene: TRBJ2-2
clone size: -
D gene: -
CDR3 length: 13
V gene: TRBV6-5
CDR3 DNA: TGTGCCAGCAGGCAGGTTCAGAGCGGGGAGCTGTTTTTT
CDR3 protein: CASRQVQSGELFF

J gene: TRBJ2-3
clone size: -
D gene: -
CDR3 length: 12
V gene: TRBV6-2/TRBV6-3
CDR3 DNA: TGTGCCAGCAGTTACGCGGGGAATACGCAGTATTTT
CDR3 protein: CASSYAGNTQYF

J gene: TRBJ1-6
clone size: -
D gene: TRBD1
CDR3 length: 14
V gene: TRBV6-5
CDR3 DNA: TGTGCCAGCAGTCGACAGGGGGTAAATTCACCCCTCCACTTT
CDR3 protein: CASSRQGVNSPLHF

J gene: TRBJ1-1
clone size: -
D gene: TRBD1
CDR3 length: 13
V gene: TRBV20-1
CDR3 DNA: TGCAGTGCCGAACCCGACAGGGAGTCTGAAGCTTTCTTT
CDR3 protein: CSAEPDRESEAFF

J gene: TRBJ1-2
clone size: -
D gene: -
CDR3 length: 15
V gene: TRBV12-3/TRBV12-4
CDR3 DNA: TGTGCCAGCAGTTTCATGCAGCTGAGTTTGGATGGCTACACCTTC
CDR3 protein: CASSFMQLSLDGYTF

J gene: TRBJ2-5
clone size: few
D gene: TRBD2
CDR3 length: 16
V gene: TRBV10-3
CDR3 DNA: TGTGCCATCAGGGGAACTAGCGGGGGGGCCGGAGAGACCCAGTACTTC
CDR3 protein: CAIRGTSGGAGETQYF

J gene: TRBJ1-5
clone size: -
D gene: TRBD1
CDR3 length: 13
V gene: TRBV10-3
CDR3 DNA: TGTGCCATTGGACAGGGGGTATTTCAGCCCCAGCATTTT
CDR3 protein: CAIGQGVFQPQHF

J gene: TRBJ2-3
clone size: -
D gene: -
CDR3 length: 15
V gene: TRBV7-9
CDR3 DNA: TGTGCCAGCAGCTTAGACAGGGAGTTTGGAGATACGCAGTATTTT
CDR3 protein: CASSLDREFGDTQYF

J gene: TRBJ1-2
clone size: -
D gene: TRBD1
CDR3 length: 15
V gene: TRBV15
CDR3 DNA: TGTGCCACCAGCAGTTCAGGACAGGGAGTAGATGGCTACACCTTC
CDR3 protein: CATSSSGQGVDGYTF

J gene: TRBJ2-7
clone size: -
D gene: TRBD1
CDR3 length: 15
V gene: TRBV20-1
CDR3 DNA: TGCAGTGCCGCATCCACGACAGGGCCTACCTACGAGCAGTACTTC
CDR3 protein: CSAASTTGPTYEQYF

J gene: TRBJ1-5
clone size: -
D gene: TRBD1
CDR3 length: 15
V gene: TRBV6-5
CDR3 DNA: TGTGCCAGCAGGACGGGACAGGGGAGCAATCAGCCCCAGCATTTT
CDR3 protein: CASRTGQGSNQPQHF

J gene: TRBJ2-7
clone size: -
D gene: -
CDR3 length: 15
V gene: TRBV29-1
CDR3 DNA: TGCAGCGTTGAACCTCTTGGCTCCAGGTGGAATGAGCAGTACTTC
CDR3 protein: CSVEPLGSRWNEQYF

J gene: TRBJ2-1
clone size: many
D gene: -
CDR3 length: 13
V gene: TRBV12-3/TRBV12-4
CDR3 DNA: TGTGCCAGCAGTTTTGGTGGTATGGATGAGCAGTTCTTC
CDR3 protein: CASSFGGMDEQFF

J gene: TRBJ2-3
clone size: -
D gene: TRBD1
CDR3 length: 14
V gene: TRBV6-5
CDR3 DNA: TGTGCCAGCAGTCGCGGGACAGGAGGAGATACGCAGTATTTT
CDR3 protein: CASSRGTGGDTQYF

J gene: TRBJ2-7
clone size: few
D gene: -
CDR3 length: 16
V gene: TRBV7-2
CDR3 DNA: TGTGCCAGCAGCCGTTCATGGGACGCGAGCTCCTACGAGCAGTACTTC
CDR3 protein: CASSRSWDASSYEQYF

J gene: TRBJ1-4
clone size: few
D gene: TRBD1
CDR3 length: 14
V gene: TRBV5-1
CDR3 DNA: TGCGCCAGCAGCCAGGGACAGCCGAATGAAAAACTGTTTTTT
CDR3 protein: CASSQGQPNEKLFF